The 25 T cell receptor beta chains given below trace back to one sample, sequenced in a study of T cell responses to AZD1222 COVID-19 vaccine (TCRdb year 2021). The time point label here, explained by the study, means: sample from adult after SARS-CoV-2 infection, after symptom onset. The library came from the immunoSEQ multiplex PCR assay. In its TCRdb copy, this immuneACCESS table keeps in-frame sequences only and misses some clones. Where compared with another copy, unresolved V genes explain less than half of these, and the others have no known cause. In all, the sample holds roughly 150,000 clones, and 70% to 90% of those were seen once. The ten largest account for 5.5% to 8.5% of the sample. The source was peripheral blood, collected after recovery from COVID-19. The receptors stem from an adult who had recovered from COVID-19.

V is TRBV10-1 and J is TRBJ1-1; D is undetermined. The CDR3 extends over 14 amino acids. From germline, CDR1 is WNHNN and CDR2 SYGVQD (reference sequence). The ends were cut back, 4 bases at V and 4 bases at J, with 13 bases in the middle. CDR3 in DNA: TGCGCCAGCAGTGTAGAGAGGGCCGCCACTGAAGCTTTCTTT. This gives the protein CASSVERAATEAFF.

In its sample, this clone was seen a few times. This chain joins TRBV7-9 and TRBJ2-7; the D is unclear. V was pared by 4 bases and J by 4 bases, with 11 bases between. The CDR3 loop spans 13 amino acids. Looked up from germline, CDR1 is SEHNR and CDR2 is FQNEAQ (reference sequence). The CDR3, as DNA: TGTGCCAGCAGCTCTTTCCACAGATACGAGCAGTACTTC. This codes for CASSSFHRYEQYF.

In DNA, the CDR3 is TGCGCCAGCATGCCGTTGGAGGGGCTTAGCTATGGCTACACCTTC. Translating it yields CASMPLEGLSYGYTF. This chain links TRBV5-1 with TRBJ1-2; a weak D match, TRBD1 (5 bases). CDR3 length equals 15 residues. Germline CDR1 reads SGHRS; CDR2 reads YFSETQ. Deletions cut 6 bases from V and 4 bases from J, with 19 bases between.

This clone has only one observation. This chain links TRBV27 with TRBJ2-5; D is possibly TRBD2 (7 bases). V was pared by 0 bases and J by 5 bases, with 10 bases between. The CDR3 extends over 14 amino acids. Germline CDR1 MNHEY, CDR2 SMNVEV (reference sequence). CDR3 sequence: CASSLSKGGETQYF. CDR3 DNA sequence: TGTGCCAGCAGTTTATCGAAGGGGGGGGAGACCCAGTACTTC.

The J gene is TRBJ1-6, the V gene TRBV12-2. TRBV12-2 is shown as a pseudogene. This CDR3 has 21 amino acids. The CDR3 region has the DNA TGTGCAAGTCGCTTATGTTCACCGGAAGGGCAATATGGCTCCTATAATTCACCCCTCCACTTT. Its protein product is CASRLCSPEGQYGSYNSPLHF.

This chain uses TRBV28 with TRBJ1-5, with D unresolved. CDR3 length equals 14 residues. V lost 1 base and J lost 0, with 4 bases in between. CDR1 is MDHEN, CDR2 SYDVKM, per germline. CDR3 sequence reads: CASSLLDSNQPQHF. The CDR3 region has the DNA TGTGCCAGCAGTTTATTGGATAGCAATCAGCCCCAGCATTTT.

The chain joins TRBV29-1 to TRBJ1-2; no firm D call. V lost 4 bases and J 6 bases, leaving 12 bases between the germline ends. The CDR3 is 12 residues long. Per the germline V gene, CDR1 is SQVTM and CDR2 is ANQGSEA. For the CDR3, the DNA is TGCAGCGTTGTATCTGGGAACAATGGCTACACCTTC. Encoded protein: CSVVSGNNGYTF.

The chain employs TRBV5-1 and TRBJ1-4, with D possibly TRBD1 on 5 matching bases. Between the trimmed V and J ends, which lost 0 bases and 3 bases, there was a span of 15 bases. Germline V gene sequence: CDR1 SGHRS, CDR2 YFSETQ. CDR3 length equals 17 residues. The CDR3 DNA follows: TGCGCCAGCAGCTTGGAGCAGGGAGTCAGCTCTAATGAAAAACTGTTTTTT. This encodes CASSLEQGVSSNEKLFF.

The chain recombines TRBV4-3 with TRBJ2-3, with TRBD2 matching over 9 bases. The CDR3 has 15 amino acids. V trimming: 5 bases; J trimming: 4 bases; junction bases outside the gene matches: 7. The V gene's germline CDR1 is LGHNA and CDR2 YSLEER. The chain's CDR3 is CASSRAGGGPDTQYF. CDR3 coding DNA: TGCGCCAGCAGCAGAGCGGGGGGCGGTCCAGATACGCAGTATTTT.

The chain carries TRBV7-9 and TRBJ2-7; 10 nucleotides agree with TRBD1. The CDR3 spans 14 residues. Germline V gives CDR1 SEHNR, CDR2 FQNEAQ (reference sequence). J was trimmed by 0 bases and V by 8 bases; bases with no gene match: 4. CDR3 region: CASAGTGASYEQYF. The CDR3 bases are TGTGCCAGCGCGGGGACAGGGGCCTCCTACGAGCAGTACTTC.

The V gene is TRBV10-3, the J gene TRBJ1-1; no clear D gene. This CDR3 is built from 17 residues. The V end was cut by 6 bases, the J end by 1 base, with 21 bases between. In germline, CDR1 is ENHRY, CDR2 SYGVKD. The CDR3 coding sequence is TGTGCCATCAGCAGCTTTACCGGACGTTCTAAGAACACTGAAGCTTTCTTT. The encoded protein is CAISSFTGRSKNTEAFF.

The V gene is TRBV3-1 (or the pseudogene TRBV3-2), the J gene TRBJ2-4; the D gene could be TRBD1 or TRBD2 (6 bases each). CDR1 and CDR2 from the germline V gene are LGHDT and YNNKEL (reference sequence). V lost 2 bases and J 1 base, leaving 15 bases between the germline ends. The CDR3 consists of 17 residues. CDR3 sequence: CASSQQGGLGAKNIQYF. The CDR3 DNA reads TGTGCCAGCAGCCAACAAGGGGGGCTGGGGGCCAAAAACATTCAGTACTTC.

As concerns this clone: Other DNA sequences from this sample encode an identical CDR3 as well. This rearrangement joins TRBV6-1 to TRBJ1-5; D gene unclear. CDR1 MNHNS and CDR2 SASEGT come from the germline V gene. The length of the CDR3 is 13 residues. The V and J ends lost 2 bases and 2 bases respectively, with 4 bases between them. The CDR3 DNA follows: TGTGCCAGCAGTGAAAGTGGCAATCAGCCCCAGCATTTT. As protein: CASSESGNQPQHF.

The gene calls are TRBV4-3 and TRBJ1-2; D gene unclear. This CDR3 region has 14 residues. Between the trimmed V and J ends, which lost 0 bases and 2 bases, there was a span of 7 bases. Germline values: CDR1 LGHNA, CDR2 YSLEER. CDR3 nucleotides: TGCGCCAGCAGCCAAGATCGGGTAAACTATGGCTACACCTTC. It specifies CASSQDRVNYGYTF.

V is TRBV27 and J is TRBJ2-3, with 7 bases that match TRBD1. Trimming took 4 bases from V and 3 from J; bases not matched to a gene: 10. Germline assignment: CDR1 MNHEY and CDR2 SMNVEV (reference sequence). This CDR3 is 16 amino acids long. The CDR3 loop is CASSSRRQGRTDTQYF. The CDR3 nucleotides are TGTGCCAGCAGTTCAAGAAGACAGGGAAGAACAGATACGCAGTATTTT.

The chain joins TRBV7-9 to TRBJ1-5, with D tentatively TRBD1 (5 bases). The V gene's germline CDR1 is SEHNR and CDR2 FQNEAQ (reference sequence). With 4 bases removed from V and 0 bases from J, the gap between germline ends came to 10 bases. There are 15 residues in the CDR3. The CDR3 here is CASSSDSYSNQPQHF. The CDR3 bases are TGTGCCAGCAGCTCCGACAGTTATAGCAATCAGCCCCAGCATTTT.

CDR3: CASSLSANQPQHF. Written as DNA, the CDR3 is TGTGCCAGCAGTTTATCGGCCAATCAGCCCCAGCATTTT. The J gene is TRBJ1-5, the V gene TRBV27; D not resolved. Trimming left V 0 bases short and J 3 bases short, with 3 bases between. From germline, CDR1 is MNHEY and CDR2 SMNVEV (reference sequence). The CDR3 has 13 residues.

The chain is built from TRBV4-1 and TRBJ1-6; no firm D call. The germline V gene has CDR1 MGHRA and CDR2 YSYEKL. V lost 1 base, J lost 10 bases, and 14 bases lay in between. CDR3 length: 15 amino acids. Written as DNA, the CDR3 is TGCGCCAGCAGCCAAGTAGGCCAGAAGGGATCACCCCTCCACTTT. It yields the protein CASSQVGQKGSPLHF.

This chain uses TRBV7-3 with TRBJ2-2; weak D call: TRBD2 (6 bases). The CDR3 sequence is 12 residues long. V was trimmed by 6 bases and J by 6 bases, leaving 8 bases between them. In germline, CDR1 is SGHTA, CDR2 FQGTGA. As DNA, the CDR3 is TGTGCCAGCAGACCGGGGGCCGGGGAGCTGTTTTTT. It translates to CASRPGAGELFF.

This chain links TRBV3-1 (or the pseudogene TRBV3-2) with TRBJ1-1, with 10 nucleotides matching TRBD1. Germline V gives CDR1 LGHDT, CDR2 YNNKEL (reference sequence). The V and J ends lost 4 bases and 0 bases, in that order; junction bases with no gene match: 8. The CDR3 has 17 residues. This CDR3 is CASSRRDRGFMNTEAFF. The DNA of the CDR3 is TGTGCCAGCAGCCGCCGGGACAGGGGATTCATGAACACTGAAGCTTTCTTT.

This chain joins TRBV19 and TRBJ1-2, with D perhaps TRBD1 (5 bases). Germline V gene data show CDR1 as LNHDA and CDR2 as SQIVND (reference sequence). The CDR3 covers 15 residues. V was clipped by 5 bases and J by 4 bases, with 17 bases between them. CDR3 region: CASSPPTGTLYGYTF. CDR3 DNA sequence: TGTGCCAGTAGTCCTCCGACCGGGACCCTCTATGGCTACACCTTC.

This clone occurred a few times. CDR3 region: CASSLGDSAYEQYF. The CDR3 DNA reads as TGTGCCAGCAGCTTAGGGGACAGCGCCTACGAGCAGTACTTC. The chain couples TRBV7-8 to TRBJ2-7; 7 bases fit TRBD1. V was clipped by 1 base and J by 2 bases; unmatched bases: 2. The CDR3 length is 14 residues. Germline values: CDR1 SGHVS, CDR2 FQNEAQ.

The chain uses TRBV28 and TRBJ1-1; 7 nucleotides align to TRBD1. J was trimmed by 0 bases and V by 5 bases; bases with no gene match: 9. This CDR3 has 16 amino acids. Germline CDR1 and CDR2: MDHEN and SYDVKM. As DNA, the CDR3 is TGTGCCAGCAGTCATAACCGCAGGGGGATGAACACTGAAGCTTTCTTT. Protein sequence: CASSHNRRGMNTEAFF.

CDR3 DNA sequence: TGTGCCAGCGCGGGGGAAGGTGGAAACACCATATATTTT. It encodes CASAGEGGNTIYF. J is TRBJ1-3 and V is TRBV19; D possibly corresponds to TRBD1 (5 bases). V shed 9 bases and J shed 3 bases, with 12 bases lying between them. CDR3 length: 13 amino acids. The germline V gene encodes CDR1 LNHDA and CDR2 SQIVND (reference sequence).

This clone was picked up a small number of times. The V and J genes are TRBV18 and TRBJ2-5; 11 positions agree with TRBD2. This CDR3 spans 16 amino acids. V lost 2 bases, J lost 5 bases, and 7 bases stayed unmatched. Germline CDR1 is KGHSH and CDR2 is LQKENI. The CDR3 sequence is CASSPDLAGGSETQYF. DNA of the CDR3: TGTGCCAGCTCACCAGACCTAGCGGGAGGATCGGAGACCCAGTACTTC.